The entry that follows covers one T cell receptor beta chain sequence. These data belong to a study of blood T cell repertoires in COVID-19. The overall study: T cells, B-cell-depleted T cells, or PBMCs provided the cDNA or gDNA that served as material.

The germline V gene has CDR1 SGHAT and CDR2 FQNNGV. The ends were cut back, 5 bases at V and 7 bases at J, with 20 bases in the middle. The CDR3 is 15 amino acids. Generated by immunoSEQ multiplex PCR, the TCRdb table keeps only in-frame clones and is missing some. The data hold around 240,000 clones, with around 84% observed a single time. The sample was peripheral blood. This TCR was sampled from a woman between 35 and 50 years old who had recovered from COVID-19. The chain carries TRBV11-2 and TRBJ1-2; D not resolved. CDR3 sequence reads: CASSLGRTRVSGYTF. The CDR3 nucleotides are TGTGCCAGCAGCCTCGGACGGACTCGGGTTTCTGGCTACACCTTC. Supplemented by reference TRBV11-2 and TRBJ1-2, the full variable domain reads EAGVAQSPRYKIIEKRQSVAFWCNPISGHATLYWYQQILGQGPKLLIQFQNNGVVDDSQLPKDRFSAERLKGVDSTLKIQPAKLEDSAVYLCASSLGRTRVSGYTFGSGTRLTVV.